This TCR beta chain stems from a study of blood T cell repertoires in COVID-19. Per the germline V gene, CDR1 is MNHEY and CDR2 is SVGAGI. The CDR3 is made up of 14 amino acids. J gave up 4 bases and V 4 bases, and 3 bases lay outside the gene matches. The assay was immunoSEQ multiplex PCR, and TCRdb's table has in-frame clones only and misses some. The sample shows over 40,000 clones, around 92% of them seen only once. The clonotype was recovered from a human donor in a cohort sampled during active COVID-19. Sequencing was carried out using peripheral blood. The chain links TRBV6-5 to TRBJ2-7; TRBD2 matches 11 bases. The CDR3 sequence: CASSLAGGRYEQYF. Here the CDR3 DNA reads TGTGCCAGCAGTTTAGCGGGGGGGCGTTACGAGCAGTACTTC.